This T cell receptor (beta chain) came from a study of OX40 agonist ivuxolimab in advanced cancers. In the study overall: The patients' treatment was ivuxolimab, an agonistic anti-OX40 (CD134) antibody. Dose-escalation patients had hepatocellular carcinoma, melanoma, renal cell or head and neck cancer. Overall study results and limits: The mean number of expanded clones was higher in CD8+ T cells than in CD4+.

The table came from immunoSEQ multiplex PCR; TCRdb's copy has only in-frame clones and leaves some out. The sample carries about 58,000 clones, 83% recorded once. Comment on this clone: Its specificity is not known.

Blood specimens came from baseline, cycle 4 day 1, and cycle 7 day 1. Germline values: CDR1 SGHTA, CDR2 FQGNSA. Losses at the gene ends were 5 bases for V and 4 bases for J; bases not matched to a gene: 5. The CDR3 contains 15 residues. The sequence came from an adult with an advanced solid tumor such as melanoma, head and neck, liver or kidney cancer. The gene calls are TRBV7-2 and TRBJ2-1, with 10 bases lining up with TRBD2. The source was CD4+ or CD8+ T cells sorted from blood, collected in a trial of the OX40 agonist ivuxolimab. The CDR3 DNA reads TGTGCCAGCAGCCTGACTAGCGGGTTTTACAATGAGCAGTTCTTC. Its protein product is CASSLTSGFYNEQFF.